The 4 T cell receptor beta chains reported below all come from one sample, sequenced in a study of CD8+ T cells in alopecia areata. Following extraction, RNA underwent reverse transcription to cDNA, which served as the sequencing template. Produced via immunoSEQ multiplex PCR; TCRdb's table is partial and in-frame only. The sample includes about 200,000 clones, approximately 61% of them seen just once. This sample's treatment: oral pan-JAK inhibitor, 5-10 mg twice daily. The source material was CD4+ T cells sorted from blood, sampled at week 24, from a patient treated with tofacitinib. These receptors all come from a human donor with alopecia areata.

The gene calls are TRBV6-5 and TRBJ2-1; D might be TRBD2 (5 bases). V lost 6 bases to trimming and J lost 6 bases, with 18 bases between them. The CDR3 length is 15 residues. Germline-derived CDR1 and CDR2 are MNHEY and SVGAGI. The CDR3 protein is CASSLRGQDPNEQFF. The CDR3 nucleotides read TGTGCCAGCAGCTTACGAGGGCAGGACCCCAATGAGCAGTTCTTC.

The chain combines TRBV5-4 with TRBJ2-2; TRBD1 might be the D (5 bases). The germline gives CDR1 SGHNT, CDR2 YYREEE (reference sequence). V dropped 0 bases and J dropped 2 bases, with 17 bases sitting between them. The CDR3 consists of 18 residues. CDR3 sequence reads: CASSLALGAQGNTGELFF. CDR3 DNA: TGTGCCAGCAGCTTGGCCTTAGGGGCCCAGGGAAACACCGGGGAGCTGTTTTTT.

This chain uses TRBV5-1 with TRBJ2-3; possible D gene TRBD2, 6 bases. V lost 1 base to trimming and J lost 2 bases, with 14 bases between them. Germline assignment: CDR1 SGHRS and CDR2 YFSETQ. The CDR3 totals 16 residues. This chain's CDR3 is CASSLRFGGTTDTQYF. The CDR3 bases are TGCGCCAGCAGCTTGAGGTTTGGAGGGACCACAGATACGCAGTATTTT.

The V and J genes are TRBV7-2 and TRBJ2-2; a possible D gene is TRBD1 (6 bases). This CDR3 region has 14 residues. Germline V gene data show CDR1 as SGHTA and CDR2 as FQGNSA. Deletions cut 2 bases from V and 3 bases from J, with 7 bases between. The CDR3 here is CASSLTGHTGELFF. DNA of the CDR3: TGTGCCAGCAGCTTAACAGGGCACACCGGGGAGCTGTTTTTT.